This entry lists 5 T cell receptor beta chains sequenced from one sample in a study of cytomegalovirus exposure and HLA in healthy donors. Primers included in the PCR were 60 Vbeta and 13 Jbeta primers. The table came from immunoSEQ multiplex PCR; TCRdb's copy has only in-frame clones and leaves some out. The sample shows 150,000 to 200,000 clones, 75% to 90% of them seen only once. The sequenced material came from PBMCs. The receptors originated from a girl aged 2 to 9 in good health and CMV-seropositive.

This chain's CDR3 is CASSQYSGTGLEKLFF. The CDR3, as DNA: TGTGCCAGCAGCCAATATTCCGGGACAGGCCTAGAAAAACTGTTTTTT. V usage is TRBV14 and J usage is TRBJ1-4, with 8 bases lining up with TRBD1. This CDR3 is built from 16 residues. Germline CDR1 reads SGHDN; CDR2 reads FVKESK. The J segment lost 8 bases and the V segment lost 2 bases, leaving 10 bases of the junction unmatched.

J is TRBJ2-3 and V is TRBV2, with TRBD2 matching 11 bases. V lost 3 bases to trimming and J lost 5 bases; unmatched junction nucleotides: 4. The CDR3 has 15 amino acids. The germline gives CDR1 SNHLY, CDR2 FYNNEI. The CDR3 sequence is CASSELAGGLDTQYF. CDR3 DNA sequence: TGTGCCAGCAGTGAGTTAGCGGGAGGGTTAGATACGCAGTATTTT.

The genes are TRBV7-9 and TRBJ1-5, with D perhaps matching TRBD1 (6 bases). V lost 6 bases and J lost 5, with 20 bases in between. Germline CDR1 is SEHNR and CDR2 is FQNEAQ (reference sequence). The CDR3 runs 16 residues. In DNA form, the CDR3 reads TGTGCCAGCAGTTTTTTATCCGGGACACCGGATCAGCCCCAGCATTTT. This sequence encodes CASSFLSGTPDQPQHF.

The chain is built from TRBV2 and TRBJ2-3, with D maybe TRBD1 (5 bases). V lost 6 bases, J lost 6 bases, and 13 bases lay in between. The CDR3 spans 13 residues. The V gene's germline CDR1 is SNHLY and CDR2 FYNNEI. The CDR3 coding sequence is TGTGCCAGCAGCCAGGGTGCATCCGATACGCAGTATTTT. As protein: CASSQGASDTQYF.

The sample holds a few counts of this clone. The V call is TRBV5-1, the J call TRBJ1-4; no definite D call. The CDR3 contains 15 residues. Germline V gene sequence: CDR1 SGHRS, CDR2 YFSETQ. V was trimmed by 0 bases and J by 11 bases, leaving 17 bases between them. In DNA form, the CDR3 reads TGCGCCAGCAGCTTGGATGTTGGCCGACGGGAGAAACTGTTTTTT. This sequence encodes CASSLDVGRREKLFF. The entire variable domain, with the rest obtained from reference TRBV5-1 and TRBJ1-4, is as follows: KAGVTQTPRYLIKTRGQQVTLSCSPISGHRSVSWYQQTPGQGLQFLFEYFSETQRNKGNFPGRFSGRQFSNSRSEMNVSTLELGDSALYLCASSLDVGRREKLFFGSGTQLSVL.